The 27 T cell receptor beta chains given below trace back to one sample, sequenced in a study of shared T cell receptors in the human thymus. Method: immunoSEQ multiplex PCR; TCRdb's copy keeps in-frame clones and lacks some. The sample contains 700,000 to 750,000 clones, approximately 85% of which appear only once. In addition, the sample was reused for a study of human thymus T cells.

What was sequenced was thymocytes. The receptors come from a girl under three years old with a congenital heart defect.

This chain joins TRBV4-2 and TRBJ2-3, with TRBD1 identical over 7 bases. The CDR3 is made up of 13 amino acids. The V gene's germline CDR1 is LGHNA and CDR2 YNFKEQ. With 4 bases clipped from V and 7 bases from J, the junction kept 5 bases outside the gene matches. The CDR3 is CASSLKGGHTQYF. Written as DNA, the CDR3 is TGTGCCAGCAGCCTTAAAGGGGGCCATACGCAGTATTTT.

The chain carries TRBV27 and TRBJ1-6, with 7 bases aligning to TRBD1. Germline V gene lookup returns CDR1 MNHEY and CDR2 SMNVEV (reference sequence). The CDR3 has 14 residues. J gave up 10 bases and V 6 bases, and 9 bases lay outside the gene matches. Written as DNA, the CDR3 is TGTGCCAGCAGACTCGACAGGGTTGGGTCACCCCTCCACTTT. It specifies CASRLDRVGSPLHF.

This clone was seen once. This chain connects TRBV7-2 to TRBJ1-5; the match to TRBD1 covers 8 bases. The CDR3 loop spans 15 amino acids. V was pared by 5 bases and J by 5 bases, with 8 bases of the junction left unmatched. Germline CDR1 reads SGHTA; CDR2 reads FQGNSA. The CDR3 loop is CASSKNGQGDQPQHF. The CDR3 DNA reads as TGTGCCAGCAGCAAAAACGGACAGGGAGATCAGCCCCAGCATTTT. Using reference TRBV7-2 and TRBJ1-5 for the parts outside the CDR3, the full variable domain is GAGVSQSPSNKVTEKGKDVELRCDPISGHTALYWYRQSLGQGLEFLIYFQGNSAPDKSGLPSDRFSAERTGGSVSTLTIQRTQQEDSAVYLCASSKNGQGDQPQHFGDGTRLSIL.

This chain links TRBV19 with TRBJ2-3; 7 bases fit TRBD1. V shed 3 bases and J 3 bases; nucleotides not matched to a gene: 33. This CDR3 contains 24 residues. Germline assignment: CDR1 LNHDA and CDR2 SQIVND (reference sequence). CDR3 residues: CASSILSFGLTYDKDRSSTDTQYF. CDR3 coding DNA: TGTGCCAGTAGTATTCTTTCGTTTGGGTTGACCTATGACAAGGACAGGTCGAGTACAGATACGCAGTATTTT.

The rearrangement links TRBV7-9 to TRBJ1-2, with 10 bases matching TRBD1. The germline CDR1 and CDR2 sequences are SEHNR and FQNEAQ (reference sequence). The CDR3 spans 16 residues. V shed 0 bases and J 6 bases; nucleotides not matched to a gene: 7. CDR3 bases: TGTGCCAGCAGCTTAGCCCCCGAGGACAGGGGGGATGGCTACACCTTC. Its translation: CASSLAPEDRGDGYTF.

CDR3 sequence (DNA): TGCGCCAGCAGTGCCCTGGTGGGGCAGCGGGGGGGCTGCAATGAGCAGTTCTTC. As protein: CASSALVGQRGGCNEQFF. The chain couples TRBV10-2 to TRBJ2-1, with 10 bases identical to TRBD2. The CDR3 length is 18 residues. Germline V lookup: CDR1 WSHSY, CDR2 SAAADI. J gave up 6 bases and V 4 bases, and 15 bases lay outside the gene matches.

V and J are TRBV4-1 and TRBJ1-2; 9 bases map to TRBD1. The CDR3 contains 17 residues. The germline V gene has CDR1 MGHRA and CDR2 YSYEKL. The ends lost 3 bases at V and 3 bases at J; junction bases unmatched: 11. CDR3 bases: TGCGCCAGCAGCCAGCTTAATGGGACAGGGCTATACTATGGCTACACCTTC. Amino acids: CASSQLNGTGLYYGYTF.

In DNA, the CDR3 is TGTGCCAGCAGACCCGGTGACCCCGAGGGATATAGCAATCAGCCCCAGCATTTT. Protein product: CASRPGDPEGYSNQPQHF. This rearrangement joins TRBV27 to TRBJ1-5; D unresolved. CDR3 length: 18 amino acids. Germline V gene data show CDR1 as MNHEY and CDR2 as SMNVEV (reference sequence). V was trimmed by 6 bases and J by 0 bases, leaving 21 bases between them.

The chain has TRBV4-1 and TRBJ2-1; TRBD2 matches 10 bases. The CDR3 is made up of 16 amino acids. Germline CDR1 and CDR2: MGHRA and YSYEKL. The V gene end was trimmed by 0 bases and the J gene end by 6 bases; junction bases not matched to a gene: 5. The CDR3 spells CASSQDERGGFNEQFF. In DNA form, the CDR3 reads TGCGCCAGCAGCCAAGATGAGCGGGGGGGCTTCAATGAGCAGTTCTTC.

The chain combines TRBV6-1 with TRBJ2-7; perhaps TRBD1 as D (5 bases). The CDR3 covers 14 residues. V lost 5 bases and J 3 bases, leaving 14 bases between the germline ends. Germline V gives CDR1 MNHNS, CDR2 SASEGT. The chain's CDR3 is CASSQGPRCYEQYF. CDR3 sequence (DNA): TGTGCCAGCAGTCAGGGTCCCCGATGCTACGAGCAGTACTTC.

CDR3: CSVRTGNNQPQHF. Here the CDR3 DNA reads TGCAGCGTTCGGACCGGGAACAATCAGCCCCAGCATTTT. The J gene is TRBJ1-5, the V gene TRBV29-1; D not certain. The CDR3 is made up of 13 amino acids. Germline CDR1 and CDR2: SQVTM and ANQGSEA. Trimming took 5 bases from V and 3 from J, leaving 11 bases between them.

To note about this clone: Other DNA sequences in this sample translate to the same CDR3. The chain combines TRBV19 with TRBJ2-2; 7 bases fit TRBD2. The germline V gene encodes CDR1 LNHDA and CDR2 SQIVND (reference sequence). V dropped 5 bases and J dropped 5; count of bases not matched to a gene: 2. The length of the CDR3 is 13 residues. The CDR3 is CASSPGGTGELFF. The CDR3 bases are TGTGCCAGTAGTCCCGGGGGGACCGGGGAGCTGTTTTTT.

The chain uses TRBV5-1 and TRBJ2-5; 11 positions agree with TRBD2. There are 14 residues in the CDR3. With V trimmed by 2 bases and J by 5 bases, 2 bases remained unmatched. Germline V gene lookup returns CDR1 SGHRS and CDR2 YFSETQ. For the CDR3, the DNA is TGCGCCAGCAGCTTCAGGACTAGCGGGGAGACCCAGTACTTC. It encodes CASSFRTSGETQYF.

This chain connects TRBV29-1 to TRBJ1-6; 10 bases line up with TRBD1. Germline-derived CDR1 and CDR2 are SQVTM and ANQGSEA. After removal of 7 bases from V and 7 bases from J, the junction contained 4 bases not matched to a gene. The CDR3 covers 13 residues. The CDR3 nucleotides read TGCAGCGCGCGGGACAGGGGAAATTCACCCCTCCACTTT. Encoded protein: CSARDRGNSPLHF.

V is TRBV18 and J is TRBJ1-5, with D perhaps matching TRBD1 (5 bases). The CDR3 extends over 13 amino acids. With 6 bases removed from V and 7 bases from J, the gap between germline ends came to 13 bases. The germline CDR1 and CDR2 sequences are KGHSH and LQKENI. The CDR3 protein is CASSGGEGQPQHF. CDR3 nucleotides: TGTGCCAGCTCCGGGGGTGAGGGGCAGCCCCAGCATTTT.

The rearrangement links TRBV5-4 to TRBJ1-6, with 7 bases identical to TRBD1. V shed 4 bases, J shed 7 bases, and the junction held 8 bases outside the gene matches. The length of the CDR3 is 15 residues. The germline gives CDR1 SGHNT, CDR2 YYREEE (reference sequence). The CDR3 spells CASSPLRGTNSPLHF. CDR3 nucleotide sequence: TGTGCCAGCAGCCCTCTCAGGGGGACGAATTCACCCCTCCACTTT.

The gene calls are TRBV2 and TRBJ2-7; a possible D gene is TRBD1 (6 bases). In germline, CDR1 is SNHLY, CDR2 FYNNEI. The CDR3 loop spans 18 amino acids. V was trimmed by 5 bases and J by 1 base, leaving 24 bases between them. CDR3 in DNA: TGTGCCAGCAGTTCTCGCGGACAGACGCGCGGTCGATCCTACGAGCAGTACTTC. Its protein is CASSSRGQTRGRSYEQYF.

This sequence joins TRBV9 and TRBJ1-1; no firm D call. From germline, CDR1 is SGDLS and CDR2 YYNGEE. This CDR3 comprises 15 residues. V lost 0 bases to trimming and J lost 0 bases, with 9 bases between them. In DNA, the CDR3 is TGTGCCAGCAGCGTAGCAGGTAAGCTGAACACTGAAGCTTTCTTT. Protein product: CASSVAGKLNTEAFF.

V gene TRBV6-1 combines with J gene TRBJ1-4, with D possibly TRBD1 on 6 matching bases. Per germline, CDR1 MNHNS and CDR2 SASEGT. V was shortened by 4 bases and J by 0 bases, with 15 bases between the two germline ends. CDR3 length equals 17 residues. The CDR3 region has the DNA TGTGCCAGCAGTGTCCAGGGGTTTTTCCCAACTAATGAAAAACTGTTTTTT. Protein sequence: CASSVQGFFPTNEKLFF.

The rearrangement uses TRBV6-4 and TRBJ2-3; 7 bases fit TRBD1. CDR3 length: 15 amino acids. The germline gives CDR1 MRHNA, CDR2 SNTAGT. V gave up 2 bases and J gave up 5 bases; unmatched junction bases: 7. CDR3 sequence reads: CASSDEQQGIDTQYF. The DNA for the CDR3 is TGTGCCAGCAGTGACGAACAACAGGGGATAGATACGCAGTATTTT.

This sequence joins TRBV6-5 and TRBJ1-1; 7 positions match TRBD1. Trimming removed 6 bases from V and 5 bases from J; junction bases left unmatched: 3. This CDR3 spans 12 amino acids. The V gene's germline CDR1 is MNHEY and CDR2 SVGAGI. This chain's CDR3 is CASSPQGTEAFF. In nucleotides, the CDR3 is TGTGCCAGCAGCCCACAGGGGACTGAAGCTTTCTTT.

The gene calls are TRBV6-1 and TRBJ1-5, with TRBD1 matching over 7 bases. The CDR3 contains 23 residues. Trimming cost V 0 bases and J 3 bases; bases outside gene matches: 26. CDR1 and CDR2 from the germline V gene are MNHNS and SASEGT. CDR3 in DNA: TGTGCCAGCAGTGAAGCAGGAGACAGGGACGGCCGACTCGCGTCTTCTCCCAATCAGCCCCAGCATTTT. This encodes CASSEAGDRDGRLASSPNQPQHF.

This clone was counted only a few times. The chain combines TRBV9 with TRBJ2-1; 11 nucleotides match TRBD1. The CDR3 spans 21 residues. V was pared by 4 bases and J by 5 bases, with 23 bases of the junction left unmatched. Germline CDR1 is SGDLS and CDR2 is YYNGEE. CDR3 sequence: CASSPTSTLAGTGGTNNEQFF. The CDR3 DNA reads as TGTGCCAGCAGCCCAACATCAACCTTGGCCGGGACAGGGGGGACTAACAATGAGCAGTTCTTC. The whole variable domain, remainder taken from reference TRBV9 and TRBJ2-1, is DSGVTQTPKHLITATGQRVTLRCSPRSGDLSVYWYQQSLDQGLQFLIQYYNGEERAKGNILERFSAQQFPDLHSELNLSSLELGDSALYFCASSPTSTLAGTGGTNNEQFFGPGTRLTVL.

The chain joins TRBV4-2 to TRBJ1-5; 8 bases are shared with TRBD1. Germline CDR1 reads LGHNA; CDR2 reads YNFKEQ. V dropped 1 base and J dropped 3; count of bases not matched to a gene: 2. The CDR3 covers 15 residues. The CDR3 sequence: CASSQGDRYNQPQHF. As DNA, the CDR3 is TGTGCCAGCAGCCAAGGGGACAGGTACAATCAGCCCCAGCATTTT.

This clone was picked up one time. The chain uses TRBV7-2 and TRBJ1-5; possible D gene TRBD1, 6 bases. Trimming stripped 3 bases from V and 8 bases from J, with 14 bases between. This CDR3 has 14 amino acids. Per germline, CDR1 SGHTA and CDR2 FQGNSA. CDR3 sequence reads: CASSLSDGGEPQHF. The DNA for the CDR3 is TGTGCCAGCAGCTTGAGTGATGGGGGCGAGCCCCAGCATTTT. Based on the CDR3 plus reference TRBV7-2 and TRBJ1-5, the full variable domain is GAGVSQSPSNKVTEKGKDVELRCDPISGHTALYWYRQSLGQGLEFLIYFQGNSAPDKSGLPSDRFSAERTGGSVSTLTIQRTQQEDSAVYLCASSLSDGGEPQHFGDGTRLSIL.

V gene TRBV14 combines with J gene TRBJ1-2, with unresolved D. V shed 0 bases and J shed 7 bases, with 15 bases lying between them. This CDR3 is built from 15 residues. The germline CDR1 and CDR2 sequences are SGHDN and FVKESK. CDR3 sequence (DNA): TGTGCCAGCAGCCAAGAAGGACTCCGGCAGGCTGGCTACACCTTC. The encoded protein is CASSQEGLRQAGYTF.

This clone was seen only a few times. The rearrangement joins TRBV28 to TRBJ2-2; 7 bases map to TRBD1. Per the germline V gene, CDR1 is MDHEN and CDR2 is SYDVKM. This CDR3 is built from 15 residues. V lost 4 bases and J lost 7; bases outside the gene matches: 9. The chain's CDR3 is CASSSPGTDVGELFF. In DNA, the CDR3 is TGTGCCAGCAGTTCCCCCGGGACAGACGTCGGGGAGCTGTTTTTT.